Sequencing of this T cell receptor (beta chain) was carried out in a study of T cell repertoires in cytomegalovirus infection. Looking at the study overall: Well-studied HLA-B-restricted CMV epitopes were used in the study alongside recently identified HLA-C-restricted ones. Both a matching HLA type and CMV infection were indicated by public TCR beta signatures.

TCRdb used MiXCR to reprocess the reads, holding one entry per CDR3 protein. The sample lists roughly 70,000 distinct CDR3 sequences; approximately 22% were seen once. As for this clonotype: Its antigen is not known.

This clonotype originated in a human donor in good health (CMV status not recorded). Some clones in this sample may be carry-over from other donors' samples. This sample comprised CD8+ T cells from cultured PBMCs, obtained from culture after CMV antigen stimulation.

The CDR3 DNA reads as TGTGCCAGCAGCCCTTCCGGGACGTTCAATGAAAAACTGTTTTTT. It specifies CASSPSGTFNEKLFF. V gene TRBV7-8 combines with J gene TRBJ1-4; the D gene is possibly TRBD1 (5 bases). Trimming removed 5 bases from V and 5 bases from J, with 15 bases in between. Germline loops: CDR1 SGHVS, CDR2 FQNEAQ. The CDR3 runs 15 residues.